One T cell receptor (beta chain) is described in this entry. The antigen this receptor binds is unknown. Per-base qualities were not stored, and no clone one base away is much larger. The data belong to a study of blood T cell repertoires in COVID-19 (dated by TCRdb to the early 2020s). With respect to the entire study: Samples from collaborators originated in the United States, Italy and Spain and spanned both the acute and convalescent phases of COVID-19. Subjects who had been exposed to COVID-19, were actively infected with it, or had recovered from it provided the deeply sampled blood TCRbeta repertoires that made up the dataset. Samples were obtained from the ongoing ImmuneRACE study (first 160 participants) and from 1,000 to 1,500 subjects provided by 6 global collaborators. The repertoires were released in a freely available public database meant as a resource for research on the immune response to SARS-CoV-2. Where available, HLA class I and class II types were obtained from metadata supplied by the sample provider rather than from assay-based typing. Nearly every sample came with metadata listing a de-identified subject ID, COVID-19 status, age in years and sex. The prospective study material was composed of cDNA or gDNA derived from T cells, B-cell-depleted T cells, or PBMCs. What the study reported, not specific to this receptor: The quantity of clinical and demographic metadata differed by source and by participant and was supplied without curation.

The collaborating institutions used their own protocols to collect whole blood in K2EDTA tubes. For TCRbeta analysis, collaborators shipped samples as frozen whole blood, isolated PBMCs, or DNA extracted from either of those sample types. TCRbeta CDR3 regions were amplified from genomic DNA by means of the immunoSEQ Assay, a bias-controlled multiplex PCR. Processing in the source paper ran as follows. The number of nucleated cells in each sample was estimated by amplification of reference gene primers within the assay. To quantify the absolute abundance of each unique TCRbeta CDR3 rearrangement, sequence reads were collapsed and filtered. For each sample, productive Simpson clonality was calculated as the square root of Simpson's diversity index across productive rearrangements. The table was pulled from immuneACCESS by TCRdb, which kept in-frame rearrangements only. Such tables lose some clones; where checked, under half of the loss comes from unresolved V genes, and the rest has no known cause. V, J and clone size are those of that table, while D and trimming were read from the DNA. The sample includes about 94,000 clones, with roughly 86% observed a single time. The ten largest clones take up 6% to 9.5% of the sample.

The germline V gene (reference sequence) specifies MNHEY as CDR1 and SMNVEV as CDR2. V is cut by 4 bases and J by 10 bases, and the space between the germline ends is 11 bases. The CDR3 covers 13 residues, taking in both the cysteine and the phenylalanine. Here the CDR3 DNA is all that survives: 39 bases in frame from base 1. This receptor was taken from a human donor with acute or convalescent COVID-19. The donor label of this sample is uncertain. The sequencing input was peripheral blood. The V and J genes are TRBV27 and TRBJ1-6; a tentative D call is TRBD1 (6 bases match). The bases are TGTGCCAGCAGTTGGGGGGGCAGCTCACCCCTCCACTTT. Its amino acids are CASSWGGSSPLHF.